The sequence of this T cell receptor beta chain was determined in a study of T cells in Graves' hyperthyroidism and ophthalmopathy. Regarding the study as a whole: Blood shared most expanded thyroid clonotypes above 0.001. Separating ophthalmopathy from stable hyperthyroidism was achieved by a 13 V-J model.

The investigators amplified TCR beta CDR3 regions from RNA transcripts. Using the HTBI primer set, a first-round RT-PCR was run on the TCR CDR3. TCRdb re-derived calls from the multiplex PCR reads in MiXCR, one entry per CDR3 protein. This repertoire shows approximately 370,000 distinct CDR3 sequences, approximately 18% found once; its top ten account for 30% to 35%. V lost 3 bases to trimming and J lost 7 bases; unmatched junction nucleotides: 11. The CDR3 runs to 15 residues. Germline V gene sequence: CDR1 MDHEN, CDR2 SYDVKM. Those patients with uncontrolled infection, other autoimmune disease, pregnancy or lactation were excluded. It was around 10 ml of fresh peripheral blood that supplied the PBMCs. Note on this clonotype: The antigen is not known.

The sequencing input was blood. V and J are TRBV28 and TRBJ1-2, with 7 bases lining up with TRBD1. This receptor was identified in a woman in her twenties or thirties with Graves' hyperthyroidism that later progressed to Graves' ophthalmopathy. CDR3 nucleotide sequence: TGTGCCAGCAGTTTCGGGACCGCCCAGGGGGGTGGCTACACCTTC. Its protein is CASSFGTAQGGGYTF.